Listed here is a single TCR beta chain. This sample was included in a study of response to subunit inactivated influenza vaccine. Using its own MiXCR run on the RT-PCR reads, TCRdb lists one record per CDR3 protein. The sample shows under 550,000 distinct CDR3 sequences, approximately 7.7% of them seen only once. This TCR was sampled from a man in his fifties or sixties who received an inactivated influenza vaccine. The source was PBMCs from blood, collected less than 30 months after vaccination.

CDR3 sequence (DNA): TGTGCCAGCAGTTTAGCGACCGGGACCGTTAATGAAAAACTGTTTTTT. Translation gives CASSLATGTVNEKLFF. The rearrangement links TRBV12-3 or TRBV12-4 to TRBJ1-4, with D possibly TRBD1 on 5 matching bases. Trimming removed 0 bases from V and 4 bases from J, with 12 bases in between. CDR3 length equals 16 residues.